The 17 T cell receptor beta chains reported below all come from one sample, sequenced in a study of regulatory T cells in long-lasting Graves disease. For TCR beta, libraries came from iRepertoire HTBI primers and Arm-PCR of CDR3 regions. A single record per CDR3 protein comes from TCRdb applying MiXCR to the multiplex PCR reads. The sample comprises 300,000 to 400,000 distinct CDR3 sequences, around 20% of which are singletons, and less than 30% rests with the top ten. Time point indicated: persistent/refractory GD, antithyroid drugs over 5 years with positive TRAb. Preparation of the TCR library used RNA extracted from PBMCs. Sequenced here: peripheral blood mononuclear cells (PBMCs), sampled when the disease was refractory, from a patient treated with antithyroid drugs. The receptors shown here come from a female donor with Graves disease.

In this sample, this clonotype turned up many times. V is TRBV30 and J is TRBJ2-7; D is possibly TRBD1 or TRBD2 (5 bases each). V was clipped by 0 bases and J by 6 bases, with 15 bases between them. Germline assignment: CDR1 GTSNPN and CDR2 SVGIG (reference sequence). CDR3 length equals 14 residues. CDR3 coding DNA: TGTGCCTGGAGTGTATTGGCCGACAGCGGCGAGCAGTACTTC. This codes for CAWSVLADSGEQYF.

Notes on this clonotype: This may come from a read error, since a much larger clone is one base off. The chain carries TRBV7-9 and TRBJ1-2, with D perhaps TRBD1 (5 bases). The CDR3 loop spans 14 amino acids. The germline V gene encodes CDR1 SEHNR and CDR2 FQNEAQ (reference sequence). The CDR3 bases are TGTGTCAGCAGCAGAGGGACTGCGAACTATGGCTACACCTTC. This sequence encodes CVSSRGTANYGYTF.

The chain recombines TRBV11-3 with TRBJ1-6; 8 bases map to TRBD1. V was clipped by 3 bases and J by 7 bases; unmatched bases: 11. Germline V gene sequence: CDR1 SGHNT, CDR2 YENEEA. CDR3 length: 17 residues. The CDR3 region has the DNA TGTGCCAGCAGCTTCCAGGGGGCATCCATGGGGAATTCACCCCTCCACTTT. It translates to CASSFQGASMGNSPLHF.

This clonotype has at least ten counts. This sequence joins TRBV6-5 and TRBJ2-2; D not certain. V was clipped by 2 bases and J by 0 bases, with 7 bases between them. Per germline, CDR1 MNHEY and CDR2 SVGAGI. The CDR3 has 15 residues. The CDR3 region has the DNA TGTGCCAGCAGTTACCGAGGACCGAACACCGGGGAGCTGTTTTTT. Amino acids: CASSYRGPNTGELFF.

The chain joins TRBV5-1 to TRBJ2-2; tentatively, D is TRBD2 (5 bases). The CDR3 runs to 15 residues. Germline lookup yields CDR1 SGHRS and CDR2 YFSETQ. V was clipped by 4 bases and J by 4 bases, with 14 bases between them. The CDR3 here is CASSLMGEGTGELFF. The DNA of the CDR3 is TGCGCCAGCAGCCTGATGGGCGAGGGCACCGGGGAGCTGTTTTTT.

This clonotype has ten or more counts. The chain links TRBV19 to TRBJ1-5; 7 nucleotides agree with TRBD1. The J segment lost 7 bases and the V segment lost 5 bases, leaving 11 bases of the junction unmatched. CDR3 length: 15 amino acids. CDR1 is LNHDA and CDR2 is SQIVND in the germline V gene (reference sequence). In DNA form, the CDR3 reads TGTGCCAGTAGTGCCACAGGGGTGAACGTCCAGCCCCAGCATTTT. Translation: CASSATGVNVQPQHF.

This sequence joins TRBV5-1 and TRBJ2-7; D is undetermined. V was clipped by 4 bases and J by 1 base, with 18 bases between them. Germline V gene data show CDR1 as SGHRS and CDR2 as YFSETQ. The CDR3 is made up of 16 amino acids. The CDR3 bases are TGCGCCAGCAGCGGCGGAGTGAGGAGTAGGTCCTACGAGCAGTACTTC. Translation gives CASSGGVRSRSYEQYF.

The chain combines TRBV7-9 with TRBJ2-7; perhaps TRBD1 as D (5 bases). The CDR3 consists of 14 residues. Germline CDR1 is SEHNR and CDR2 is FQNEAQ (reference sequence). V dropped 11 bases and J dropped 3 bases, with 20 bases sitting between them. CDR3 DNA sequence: TGTGCCGGCAACCTTGGGCAGGGTTTCTACGAGCAGTACTTC. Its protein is CAGNLGQGFYEQYF.

CDR3 in DNA: TGCGCCAGCAGCTCATATCTGACTAGCGCCCGCACAGATACGCAGTATTTT. Translating gives CASSSYLTSARTDTQYF. The rearrangement joins TRBV5-1 to TRBJ2-3, with 8 nucleotides matching TRBD2. Germline V CDR1 and CDR2: SGHRS, YFSETQ. This CDR3 region has 17 residues. J was trimmed by 1 base and V by 3 bases; bases with no gene match: 10.

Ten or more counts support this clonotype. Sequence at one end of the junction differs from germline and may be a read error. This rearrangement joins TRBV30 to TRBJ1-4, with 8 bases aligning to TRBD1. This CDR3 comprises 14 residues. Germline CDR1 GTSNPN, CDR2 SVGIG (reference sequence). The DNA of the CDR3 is TGTGCCTGGATATTCGCGGGACAGGATTCCGAGAAGGGTTTT. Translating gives CAWIFAGQDSEKGF.

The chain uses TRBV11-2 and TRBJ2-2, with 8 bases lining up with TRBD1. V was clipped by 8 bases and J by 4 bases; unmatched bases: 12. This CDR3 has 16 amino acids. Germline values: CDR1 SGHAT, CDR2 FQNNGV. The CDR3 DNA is TGTGCCAGCTCGCCCATCAGGGGGCGGGGCACCGGGGAGCTGTTTTTT. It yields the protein CASSPIRGRGTGELFF.

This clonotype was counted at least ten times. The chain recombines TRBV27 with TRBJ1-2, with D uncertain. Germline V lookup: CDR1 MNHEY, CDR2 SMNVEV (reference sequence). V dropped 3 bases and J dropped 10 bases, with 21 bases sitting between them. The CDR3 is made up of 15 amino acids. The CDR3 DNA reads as TGTGCCAGCAGTTTGAGTTGGGCCTATGAATCGACCTACACCTTC. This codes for CASSLSWAYESTYTF.

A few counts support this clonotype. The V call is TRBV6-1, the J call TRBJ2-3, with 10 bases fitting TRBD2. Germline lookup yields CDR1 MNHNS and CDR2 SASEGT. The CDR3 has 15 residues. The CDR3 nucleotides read TGTAAGCAACGGGGTAAGCGGGGGGGCGGAGATACGCAGTATTTT. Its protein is CKQRGKRGGGDTQYF.

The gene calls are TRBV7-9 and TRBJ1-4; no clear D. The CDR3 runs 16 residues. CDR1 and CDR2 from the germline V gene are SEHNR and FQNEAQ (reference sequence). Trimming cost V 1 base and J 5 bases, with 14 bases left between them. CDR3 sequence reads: CASSLVVALRNEKLFF. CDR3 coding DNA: TGTGCCAGCAGCTTAGTAGTAGCCTTAAGGAATGAAAAACTGTTTTTT.

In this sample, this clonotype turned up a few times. DNA for the CDR3: TGTGCCACCGCGCCAGGCTCTGGGGCCAACGTCCTGACTTTC. It is translated as CATAPGSGANVLTF. The genes are TRBV24-1 and TRBJ2-6; D gene ambiguous. This CDR3 comprises 14 residues. Looked up from germline, CDR1 is KGHDR and CDR2 is SFDVKD. With 9 bases removed from V and 0 bases from J, the gap between germline ends came to 8 bases.

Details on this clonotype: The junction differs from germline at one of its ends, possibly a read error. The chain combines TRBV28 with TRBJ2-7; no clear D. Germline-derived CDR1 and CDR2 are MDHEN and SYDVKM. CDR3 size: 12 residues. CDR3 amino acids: CASSLSTYERYF. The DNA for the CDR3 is TGTGCCAGCAGTTTAAGCACCTACGAGCGGTACTTC.

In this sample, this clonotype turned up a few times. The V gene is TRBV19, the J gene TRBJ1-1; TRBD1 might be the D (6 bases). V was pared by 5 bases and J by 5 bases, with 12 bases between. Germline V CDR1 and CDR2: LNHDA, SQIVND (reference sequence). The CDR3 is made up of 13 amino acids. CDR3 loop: CASSSGGFTEAFF. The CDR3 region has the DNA TGTGCCAGTAGTTCCGGGGGCTTTACTGAAGCTTTCTTT. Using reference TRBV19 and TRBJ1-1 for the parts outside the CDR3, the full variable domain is DGGITQSPKYLFRKEGQNVTLSCEQNLNHDAMYWYRQDPGQGLRLIYYSQIVNDFQKGDIAEGYSVSREKKESFPLTVTSAQKNPTAFYLCASSSGGFTEAFFGQGTRLTVV.